Below, 13 T cell receptor beta chains from the same sample are listed, as sequenced in a study of T cell responses to AZD1222 COVID-19 vaccine. The protocol was immunoSEQ multiplex PCR, while the TCRdb copy is restricted to in-frame clones and leaves out a portion. The data show 140,000 to 150,000 clones, about 93% seen once. This material consisted of peripheral blood, taken on day 0 of AZD1222 vaccination. Receptor source: an adult in good health.

The table lists this clone with a count of one. The chain employs TRBV11-2 and TRBJ2-1, with 8 bases identical to TRBD2. V gave up 0 bases and J gave up 3 bases; unmatched junction bases: 4. CDR1 and CDR2 from the germline V gene are SGHAT and FQNNGV. CDR3 length: 16 amino acids. As DNA, the CDR3 is TGTGCCAGCAGCTTAGACCCGGGGGGGATCTACAATGAGCAGTTCTTC. Translating it yields CASSLDPGGIYNEQFF. The entire variable domain, with the rest obtained from reference TRBV11-2 and TRBJ2-1, is as follows: EAGVAQSPRYKIIEKRQSVAFWCNPISGHATLYWYQQILGQGPKLLIQFQNNGVVDDSQLPKDRFSAERLKGVDSTLKIQPAKLEDSAVYLCASSLDPGGIYNEQFFGPGTRLTVL.

This clone was seen just once. This chain joins TRBV12-3 or TRBV12-4 and TRBJ2-3, with no clear D. The CDR3 length is 13 residues. Trimming cost V 3 bases and J 2 bases, with 6 bases left between them. CDR3 in DNA: TGTGCCAGCAGTTTCCGGGCCACAGATACGCAGTATTTT. Translating it yields CASSFRATDTQYF.

This sequence joins TRBV7-9 and TRBJ1-2; 7 bases are shared with TRBD1. Trimming cost V 5 bases and J 0 bases; bases outside gene matches: 3. Germline values: CDR1 SEHNR, CDR2 FQNEAQ (reference sequence). The CDR3 length is 14 residues. The CDR3: CASSIGQANYGYTF. In DNA form, the CDR3 reads TGTGCCAGCAGCATAGGACAGGCTAACTATGGCTACACCTTC. Filled out from reference TRBV7-9 and TRBJ1-2, the complete variable domain reads DTGVSQNPRHKITKRGQNVTFRCDPISEHNRLYWYRQTLGQGPEFLTYFQNEAQLEKSRLLSDRFSAERPKGSFSTLEIQRTEQGDSAMYLCASSIGQANYGYTFGSGTRLTVV.

This chain joins TRBV6-1 and TRBJ1-4; TRBD1 agrees at 10 bases. V lost 0 bases and J lost 14; bases outside the gene matches: 9. This CDR3 contains 15 residues. CDR1 and CDR2 (germline): MNHNS, SASEGT. CDR3 sequence reads: CASSEAGDRGFSLFF. CDR3 DNA: TGTGCCAGCAGTGAAGCGGGGGACAGGGGTTTTTCGCTGTTTTTT.

The chain uses TRBV5-1 and TRBJ1-2; TRBD1 matches 9 bases. Germline values: CDR1 SGHRS, CDR2 YFSETQ. The CDR3 is 15 amino acids. The ends lost 4 bases at V and 4 bases at J; junction bases unmatched: 8. The CDR3 region is CASSRGTGIAYGYTF. The CDR3 nucleotides are TGCGCCAGCAGCCGGGGGACAGGGATTGCCTATGGCTACACCTTC.

This chain joins TRBV5-1 and TRBJ2-1; D is unclear. The germline V gene encodes CDR1 SGHRS and CDR2 YFSETQ. The germline V and J ends were trimmed by 7 bases and 7 bases, with 18 bases remaining between them. CDR3 length equals 14 residues. CDR3 sequence: CASSKGQLGNEQFF. CDR3 DNA sequence: TGCGCCAGCTCAAAAGGGCAGTTAGGGAATGAGCAGTTCTTC.

J is TRBJ1-1 and V is TRBV5-1; weak D call: TRBD1 (5 bases). Deletions cut 4 bases from V and 2 bases from J, with 15 bases between. This CDR3 is built from 15 residues. Germline assignment: CDR1 SGHRS and CDR2 YFSETQ. The CDR3 DNA sequence: TGCGCCAGCAGCCCATCCATTGGGGGTAACACTGAAGCTTTCTTT. Amino acid sequence: CASSPSIGGNTEAFF.

In its sample, this clone was seen once. The CDR3 DNA reads as TGCGCCAGCAGCCCCGTTTGGCAGGGTTATTGGGAGCAGTACTTC. It translates to CASSPVWQGYWEQYF. The chain carries TRBV5-1 and TRBJ2-7; D perhaps matches TRBD1 (5 bases). V shed 4 bases and J shed 7 bases, with 21 bases lying between them. Germline CDR1 reads SGHRS; CDR2 reads YFSETQ. The CDR3 spans 15 residues. The full variable domain, in which reference TRBV5-1 and TRBJ2-7 provide the parts outside the CDR3, is KAGVTQTPRYLIKTRGQQVTLSCSPISGHRSVSWYQQTPGQGLQFLFEYFSETQRNKGNFPGRFSGRQFSNSRSEMNVSTLELGDSALYLCASSPVWQGYWEQYFGPGTRLTVT.

The count of this clone is one. This rearrangement joins TRBV4-1 to TRBJ1-5, with D possibly matching TRBD1 (5 bases). The CDR3 totals 16 residues. The germline gives CDR1 MGHRA, CDR2 YSYEKL. V was cut by 1 base and J by 3 bases, with 13 bases left in between. The CDR3 coding sequence is TGCGCCAGCAGCCAAGGAGGGGCAGGCTTCAATCAGCCCCAGCATTTT. Encoded protein: CASSQGGAGFNQPQHF.

The CDR3 DNA reads TGTGCCAGTAGTATGGGACAGGGGGATATGAACACTGAAGCTTTCTTT. Amino acids: CASSMGQGDMNTEAFF. The chain recombines TRBV19 with TRBJ1-1; 11 bases line up with TRBD1. This CDR3 region has 16 residues. Losses at the gene ends were 3 bases for V and 0 bases for J; bases not matched to a gene: 3. Germline assignment: CDR1 LNHDA and CDR2 SQIVND (reference sequence).

The chain is built from TRBV2 and TRBJ1-1; D ambiguous. Between the trimmed V and J ends, which lost 1 base and 3 bases, there was a span of 9 bases. CDR1 and CDR2 from the germline V gene are SNHLY and FYNNEI. This CDR3 has 14 amino acids. The CDR3 reads CASSEEGYYTEAFF. The DNA of the CDR3 is TGTGCCAGCAGTGAAGAGGGTTATTACACTGAAGCTTTCTTT.

The gene calls are TRBV4-1 and TRBJ1-2; the D gene is possibly TRBD1 (5 bases). Trimming removed 5 bases from V and 4 bases from J, with 17 bases in between. This CDR3 comprises 15 residues. Germline V gives CDR1 MGHRA, CDR2 YSYEKL. This CDR3 reads CASSDGGRTLYGYTF. The CDR3 DNA is TGCGCCAGCAGCGACGGGGGACGGACCCTCTATGGCTACACCTTC.

The rearrangement links TRBV6-2 or TRBV6-3 to TRBJ1-3; D gene uncertain. V lost 6 bases to trimming and J lost 4 bases, with 13 bases between them. This CDR3 contains 14 residues. Per the germline V gene, CDR1 is MNHEY and CDR2 is SVGEGT. This CDR3 is CASSLVGAGNTIYF. As DNA, the CDR3 is TGTGCCAGCAGCCTAGTAGGAGCCGGAAACACCATATATTTT.